This TCR beta chain was retrieved from a study of human thymus T cells. Study-wide points: Both thymic and peripheral blood repertoires showed apparently biased V and J usage. What related research reported was that thymic repertoires overlapped highly among unrelated individuals.

Sequencing was performed with immunoSEQ multiplex PCR; in TCRdb, only in-frame clones are kept and a portion is missing. The repertoire holds under 150,000 clones, more than 90% seen once, with around 0.022% in the top ten. The CDR3 is made up of 14 amino acids. Trimming pared 0 bases from V and 2 bases from J, leaving 8 bases between. Per the germline V gene, CDR1 is LGHNA and CDR2 is YNFKEQ. Corrective heart surgery yielded resections, and these provided the thymus tissue. Donation came from healthy Finnish infants having corrective surgery for congenital heart defects. Points on this clone: Its antigen is as yet unknown.

The sample comprised thymus tissue. The TCR was taken from a boy under three years old with a congenital heart defect but otherwise immunologically healthy. The rearrangement joins TRBV4-2 to TRBJ2-7; no firm D call. The CDR3 sequence: CASSQDNRPYEQYF. The CDR3 bases are TGTGCCAGCAGCCAAGACAACAGACCCTACGAGCAGTACTTC.